This is a list of T cell receptor beta chains from one sample in a study of shared clonotypes between healthy human individuals. Profiling relied on immunoSEQ multiplex PCR, and the TCRdb table lists in-frame clones only, not all of them. The table lists around 200,000 clones, about 68% of them singletons, with about 10% in the top ten. Sequencing input: memory CD4+ T cells sorted from blood. All receptors derive from a young man in good health. The CDR3 runs from the conserved cysteine through the conserved F or W. D genes are given only for firm matches. Clone sizes are given selectively: once, few, many, or a class where the clone is expanded.

V	size	D	J	CDR3	DNA
TRBV10-3	NA	NA	TRBJ2-1	CATEDPGYNEQFF	TGTGCCACTGAGGACCCGGGGTACAATGAGCAGTTCTTC
TRBV19	NA	NA	TRBJ1-5	CASKVMRSNQPQHF	TGTGCCAGTAAAGTGATGCGGAGCAATCAGCCCCAGCATTTT
TRBV2	once	NA	TRBJ2-1	CASSVQALRSGQFF	TGTGCCAGCAGTGTTCAAGCTCTGCGATCGGGGCAGTTCTTC
TRBV14	NA	NA	TRBJ2-7	CASSQDPTGEQYF	TGTGCCAGCAGCCAAGACCCGACGGGTGAGCAGTACTTC
TRBV14	NA	NA	TRBJ2-7	CASSQVGGAPSEQYF	TGTGCCAGCAGCCAAGTAGGGGGTGCCCCCTCCGAGCAGTACTTC
TRBV28	NA	TRBD1	TRBJ2-7	CASKGVGTASYEQYF	TGTGCCAGCAAGGGGGTTGGGACAGCATCCTACGAGCAGTACTTC
TRBV29-1	few	TRBD1	TRBJ2-3	CSVGGGKQGASDTQYF	TGCAGCGTTGGGGGTGGAAAACAGGGGGCGTCAGATACGCAGTATTTT
TRBV18	NA	TRBD1	TRBJ2-5	CASSPIPRTGQETQYF	TGTGCCAGCTCACCAATTCCGAGGACAGGGCAAGAGACCCAGTACTTC
TRBV30	NA	TRBD1	TRBJ2-4	CASSGAGGLGIQYF	TGTGCCTCCTCCGGGGCAGGGGGTTTGGGCATTCAGTACTTC
TRBV2	NA	NA	TRBJ1-5	CASSEKSGRFGGQPQHF	TGTGCCAGCAGTGAAAAGTCGGGCCGCTTTGGTGGACAGCCCCAGCATTTT
TRBV11-3	NA	NA	TRBJ2-2	CASSRIRTGELFF	TGTGCCAGCAGCCGCATCAGGACCGGGGAGCTGTTTTTT
TRBV4-3	NA	TRBD2	TRBJ2-1	CASSQEFGGSYNEQFF	TGCGCCAGCAGCCAAGAATTCGGCGGGAGCTACAATGAGCAGTTCTTC
TRBV5-1	NA	NA	TRBJ1-3	CASSLDRQGTGNTIYF	TGCGCCAGCAGCTTGGACAGGCAAGGGACTGGAAACACCATATATTTT
TRBV4-3	NA	NA	TRBJ1-3	CASSQGAASHGNTIYF	TGCGCCAGCAGCCAAGGGGCAGCATCTCATGGAAACACCATATATTTT
TRBV18	NA	NA	TRBJ2-1	CASSPAGILENEQFF	TGTGCCAGCTCACCAGCAGGAATACTTGAGAATGAGCAGTTCTTC
TRBV9	NA	TRBD2	TRBJ2-1	CASSVVPGLAYNEQFF	TGTGCCAGCAGCGTAGTACCTGGACTAGCCTACAATGAGCAGTTCTTC
TRBV16	NA	NA	TRBJ1-1	CASSQSTVAEAFF	TGTGCCAGCAGCCAATCCACAGTGGCTGAAGCTTTCTTT
TRBV7-9	NA	TRBD2	TRBJ2-3	CASSSIIAGSQYF	TGTGCCAGCAGCTCGATTATAGCGGGATCGCAGTATTTT
TRBV29-1	NA	TRBD2	TRBJ2-1	CSVDGGLAGGNNEQFF	TGCAGCGTTGATGGGGGACTAGCGGGAGGAAACAATGAGCAGTTCTTC
TRBV2	NA	TRBD1	TRBJ1-1	CASSLSGTGNTEAFF	TGTGCCAGCAGTCTCTCCGGGACAGGGAACACTGAAGCTTTCTTT
TRBV4-1	NA	NA	TRBJ2-1	CASSPPGTEAYNEQFF	TGCGCCAGCAGCCCTCCAGGGACCGAGGCCTACAATGAGCAGTTCTTC
TRBV5-4	NA	TRBD2	TRBJ2-1	CASSSLAGVGMGEQFF	TGTGCCAGCAGCTCCTTGGCGGGAGTGGGTATGGGGGAGCAGTTCTTC
TRBV9	NA	NA	TRBJ1-5	CASSAQGINQPQHF	TGTGCCAGCAGCGCCCAGGGGATTAATCAGCCCCAGCATTTT
TRBV18	once	NA	TRBJ1-4	CASSPGIGTNEKLFF	TGTGCCAGCTCACCGGGGATCGGGACTAATGAAAAACTGTTTTTT
TRBV10-3	NA	TRBD1	TRBJ1-5	CAISDSNRGDQPQHF	TGTGCCATCAGTGATTCCAACAGGGGGGATCAGCCCCAGCATTTT
TRBV4-1	NA	NA	TRBJ2-1	CASSQDRTEQFF	TGCGCCAGCAGCCAAGATCGGACTGAGCAGTTCTTC
TRBV10-1	NA	TRBD1	TRBJ2-5	CASSERAQGDETQYF	TGCGCCAGCAGTGAGCGGGCCCAGGGGGACGAGACCCAGTACTTC
TRBV7-2	NA	TRBD1	TRBJ2-6	CASSPSGQGSGANVLTF	TGTGCCAGCAGCCCCTCGGGACAGGGTTCCGGGGCCAACGTCCTGACTTTC
TRBV7-9	NA	NA	TRBJ2-3	CASSSQVRRGTQYF	TGTGCCAGCAGCTCGCAAGTACGACGGGGAACGCAGTATTTT
TRBV6-1	many	NA	TRBJ1-1	CASRERDRRFMNTEAFF	TGTGCCAGCAGGGAAAGAGACAGGCGATTTATGAACACTGAAGCTTTCTTT
TRBV27	NA	NA	TRBJ1-1	CASSLSLDTEAFF	TGTGCCAGCAGTTTATCGCTGGATACTGAAGCTTTCTTT
TRBV28	NA	TRBD1	TRBJ1-5	CASSLFGTGVVSNQPQHF	TGTGCCAGCAGTTTATTCGGGACAGGGGTTGTTAGCAATCAGCCCCAGCATTTT
TRBV15	NA	TRBD2	TRBJ2-1	CATSSRWRDSGGNEQFF	TGTGCCACCAGCAGTCGATGGCGGGACTCGGGAGGTAATGAGCAGTTCTTC
TRBV7-9	NA	TRBD1	TRBJ1-1	CASVPGQESTEAFF	TGTGCCAGCGTTCCGGGACAGGAGAGCACTGAAGCTTTCTTT
TRBV6-5	NA	NA	TRBJ2-7	CASSYSQKPSYEQYF	TGTGCCAGCAGTTACAGTCAGAAGCCGTCCTACGAGCAGTACTTC
TRBV18	NA	NA	TRBJ1-4	CASSPPGGTSREKLFF	TGTGCCAGCTCACCACCCGGGGGAACCTCGAGGGAAAAACTGTTTTTT
TRBV12-2	NA	NA	TRBJ2-7	CASRLVPGQGASEQYF	TGTGCAAGTCGCTTAGTACCGGGACAGGGGGCTTCCGAGCAGTACTTC
TRBV5-4	few	TRBD1	TRBJ2-1	CASSMTGFRPPDEQFF	TGTGCCAGCAGCATGACAGGGTTTCGGCCTCCGGATGAGCAGTTCTTC
TRBV5-5	NA	NA	TRBJ2-7	CASSLVGEQYF	TGTGCCAGCAGCTTGGTGGGTGAGCAGTACTTC
TRBV7-9	once	NA	TRBJ2-1	CASSRILNEQFF	TGTGCCAGCAGCCGAATACTAAATGAGCAGTTCTTC
TRBV7-2	once	NA	TRBJ1-5	CASSRDTEGQPQHF	TGTGCCAGCAGCAGGGACACTGAGGGACAGCCCCAGCATTTT
TRBV7-3	NA	TRBD2	TRBJ2-1	CASSHQREGRKFF	TGTGCCAGCAGTCACCAGCGGGAGGGCCGTAAGTTCTTC
TRBV29-1	NA	TRBD1	TRBJ1-2	CSARTGPNYGYTF	TGCAGCGCCCGGACAGGGCCTAACTATGGCTACACCTTC
TRBV28	NA	NA	TRBJ1-2	CASSGGGPYGYTF	TGTGCCAGCTCCGGCGGGGGACCCTATGGCTACACCTTC
TRBV15	NA	TRBD2	TRBJ2-3	CAAGSGTPDTQYF	TGTGCCGCCGGCAGCGGGACCCCAGATACGCAGTATTTT
TRBV11-3	NA	TRBD2	TRBJ2-2	CASSTRGGGELFF	TGTGCCAGCAGCACCCGCGGGGGCGGGGAGCTGTTTTTT
TRBV19	once	NA	TRBJ1-5	CASTPNYAGAMSNQPQHF	TGTGCCAGTACCCCGAATTACGCGGGGGCGATGAGCAATCAGCCCCAGCATTTT
TRBV28	NA	NA	TRBJ1-5	CASSLWAVSRNQPQHF	TGTGCCAGCAGTTTATGGGCCGTGTCTCGCAATCAGCCCCAGCATTTT
TRBV6-1	NA	TRBD1	TRBJ2-1	CASSRDRTYNEQFF	TGTGCCAGCAGCCGGGACAGAACCTACAATGAGCAGTTCTTC
TRBV4-2	once	NA	TRBJ2-1	CASSQDGPSGEQFF	TGTGCCAGCAGCCAAGACGGCCCCTCAGGGGAGCAGTTCTTC
TRBV6-5	few	NA	TRBJ2-7	CASSSRLPPTYEQYF	TGTGCCAGCAGTAGTAGACTCCCTCCCACCTACGAGCAGTACTTC
TRBV2	few	TRBD2	TRBJ2-5	CASSSGTSSIETQYF	TGTGCCAGCAGCTCCGGGACTAGTAGTATCGAGACCCAGTACTTC
TRBV5-5	NA	NA	TRBJ2-5	CASSGSRKGRETQYF	TGTGCCAGCAGCGGGTCCCGGAAAGGAAGAGAGACCCAGTACTTC
TRBV7-2	NA	NA	TRBJ2-1	CASSLTDYNEQFF	TGTGCCAGCAGCTTGACAGACTACAATGAGCAGTTCTTC
TRBV5-4	few	NA	TRBJ2-6	CASSPGSGANVLTF	TGTGCCAGCAGCCCGGGCTCTGGGGCCAACGTCCTGACTTTC